These 27 T cell receptor beta chains came from one sample sequenced in a study of cytomegalovirus exposure and HLA in healthy donors. In the PCR, 60 Vbeta and 13 Jbeta primers were used. Some clones are missing from TCRdb's copy, which holds only in-frame ones; the method was immunoSEQ multiplex PCR. The sample includes about 200,000 clones, around 82% of them seen just once. Sequencing used PBMCs. These receptor sequences come from a woman younger than 45 in good health and CMV-seronegative.

This clone was seen only once. The rearrangement uses TRBV29-1 and TRBJ2-7; D might be TRBD1 (5 bases). The CDR3 has 14 residues. V was cut by 0 bases and J by 0 bases, with 9 bases left in between. Germline lookup yields CDR1 SQVTM and CDR2 ANQGSEA. The CDR3 DNA reads TGCAGCGTTGAAGAAGGGGCAGGCTCCTACGAGCAGTACTTC. Translating it yields CSVEEGAGSYEQYF.

The gene calls are TRBV7-6 and TRBJ2-7; 7 nucleotides align to TRBD1. Germline-derived CDR1 and CDR2 are SGHVS and FNYEAQ. With 5 bases clipped from V and 0 bases from J, the junction kept 7 bases outside the gene matches. This CDR3 region has 15 residues. This chain's CDR3 is CASSPTWDSSYEQYF. For the CDR3, the DNA is TGTGCCAGCAGCCCTACCTGGGACAGCTCCTACGAGCAGTACTTC.

The chain recombines TRBV29-1 with TRBJ1-1; 8 nucleotides agree with TRBD1. V shed 7 bases, J shed 1 base, and the junction held 5 bases outside the gene matches. This CDR3 is 13 amino acids long. Looked up from germline, CDR1 is SQVTM and CDR2 is ANQGSEA. The CDR3 loop is CSAWTGTNTEAFF. The CDR3 bases are TGCAGCGCATGGACAGGGACGAACACTGAAGCTTTCTTT.

Points on this clone: An end of the junction does not agree with germline; a read error may underlie this. The chain couples TRBV7-9 to TRBJ1-1; D is undetermined. In germline, CDR1 is SEHNR, CDR2 FQNEAQ (reference sequence). This CDR3 is 12 amino acids long. CDR3 nucleotides: TGTTCCAGCAGCGAGAGAGACACTGAAGCTTTCTTT. Amino acids: CSSSERDTEAFF. The complete variable domain, with remaining parts taken from reference TRBV7-9 and TRBJ1-1, reads DTGVSQNPRHKITKRGQNVTFRCDPISEHNRLYWYRQTLGQGPEFLTYFQNEAQLEKSRLLSDRFSAERPKGSFSTLEIQRTEQGDSAMYLCSSSERDTEAFFGQGTRLTVV.

The rearrangement joins TRBV4-2 to TRBJ2-7; tentative D call: TRBD2 (5 bases). CDR1 is LGHNA and CDR2 is YNFKEQ in the germline V gene. The CDR3 has 13 amino acids. V lost 3 bases to trimming and J lost 0 bases, with 6 bases between them. CDR3 sequence reads: CASSHGLSYEQYF. In DNA, the CDR3 is TGTGCCAGCAGCCATGGACTCTCCTACGAGCAGTACTTC.

The gene calls are TRBV5-8 and TRBJ2-3; 9 nucleotides line up with TRBD2. Germline loops: CDR1 SGHTS, CDR2 YDEGEE. This CDR3 comprises 14 residues. With 0 bases clipped from V and 7 bases from J, the junction kept 3 bases outside the gene matches. CDR3 in amino acids: CASSLGLAAYTQYF. The CDR3 DNA sequence: TGTGCCAGCAGCTTGGGACTAGCGGCCTATACGCAGTATTTT.

The chain couples TRBV5-1 to TRBJ2-1; the match to TRBD2 covers 12 bases. This CDR3 is 18 amino acids long. Germline CDR1 is SGHRS and CDR2 is YFSETQ. V lost 5 bases, J lost 1 base, and 10 bases stayed unmatched. The DNA of the CDR3 is TGCGCCAGCAGAAATCCTAGCGGGAGGGCTGGGTCCTACAATGAGCAGTTCTTC. It yields the protein CASRNPSGRAGSYNEQFF.

V is TRBV18 and J is TRBJ1-4; no definite D call. Germline values: CDR1 KGHSH, CDR2 LQKENI. V was pared by 1 base and J by 11 bases, with 17 bases between. This CDR3 is 15 amino acids long. The CDR3 nucleotides read TGTGCCAGCTCACCACTCCCGGGATTCTCGTCTAAACTGTTTTTT. This encodes CASSPLPGFSSKLFF.

This chain joins TRBV18 and TRBJ1-5; 9 bases align to TRBD1. Germline V gene data show CDR1 as KGHSH and CDR2 as LQKENI. J lost 3 bases, V lost 3 bases, and 9 bases had no gene match. This CDR3 has 17 amino acids. This CDR3 is CASSPRKGQGINQPQHF. The CDR3 DNA is TGTGCCAGCTCACCTCGAAAGGGACAGGGAATCAATCAGCCCCAGCATTTT.

The chain is built from TRBV4-2 and TRBJ2-5; the match to TRBD2 covers 11 bases. V lost 0 bases to trimming and J lost 4 bases; unmatched junction nucleotides: 4. In germline, CDR1 is LGHNA, CDR2 YNFKEQ. This CDR3 comprises 16 residues. The CDR3 sequence: CASSQDGSGGVETQYF. The CDR3 bases are TGTGCCAGCAGCCAAGACGGTAGCGGGGGGGTAGAGACCCAGTACTTC.

The V and J genes are TRBV28 and TRBJ1-1; no firm D call. CDR3 size: 14 residues. V lost 3 bases, J lost 6 bases, and 14 bases lay in between. Germline loops: CDR1 MDHEN, CDR2 SYDVKM. Written as DNA, the CDR3 is TGTGCCAGCAGTTTGGAGGGTCGTATGGCTGAAGCTTTCTTT. This sequence encodes CASSLEGRMAEAFF.

This sequence joins TRBV5-5 and TRBJ2-7; no firm D call. The CDR3 sequence is 15 residues long. Germline V lookup: CDR1 SGHKS, CDR2 YYEKEE (reference sequence). Trimming took 4 bases from V and 1 from J, leaving 15 bases between them. The CDR3 loop reads CASSPTPNPSYEQYF. Here the CDR3 DNA reads TGTGCCAGCAGCCCCACACCGAACCCATCCTACGAGCAGTACTTC.

This clone was detected only once. The V call is TRBV28, the J call TRBJ1-1, with 8 bases identical to TRBD1. CDR3 length: 15 residues. Germline assignment: CDR1 MDHEN and CDR2 SYDVKM. Germline trimming cut 0 bases from V and 4 bases from J; bases unmatched to any gene: 4. The chain's CDR3 is CASSLWTGDSTEAFF. CDR3 in DNA: TGTGCCAGCAGTTTATGGACAGGGGATAGCACTGAAGCTTTCTTT.

The chain combines TRBV5-1 with TRBJ1-1; D is undetermined. V lost 2 bases and J 1 base, leaving 9 bases between the germline ends. The germline V gene has CDR1 SGHRS and CDR2 YFSETQ. The CDR3 length is 14 residues. CDR3 in DNA: TGCGCCAGCAGCTTACGGGGTCGGAACACTGAAGCTTTCTTT. Translated: CASSLRGRNTEAFF.

This clone turned up a few times. V usage is TRBV6-5 and J usage is TRBJ2-7; 12 nucleotides agree with TRBD1. V dropped 4 bases and J dropped 6; count of bases not matched to a gene: 4. This CDR3 has 14 amino acids. The germline CDR1 and CDR2 sequences are MNHEY and SVGAGI. The CDR3 loop is CASSLRDRGPEQYF. The CDR3 DNA sequence: TGTGCCAGCAGTTTAAGGGACAGGGGGCCCGAGCAGTACTTC.

This clone was found a few times. The chain combines TRBV15 with TRBJ1-5; TRBD1 matches at 9 bases. Looked up from germline, CDR1 is LNHNV and CDR2 is YYDKDF (reference sequence). The length of the CDR3 is 15 residues. The junction had 5 bases not matched to a gene; V was cut back by 1 base and J by 7 bases. The CDR3 coding sequence is TGTGCCACCAGCAGAGGAACAGGGGGCGGACAGCCCCAGCATTTT. It specifies CATSRGTGGGQPQHF.

This clone was observed once. The rearrangement uses TRBV5-1 and TRBJ2-1; 12 nucleotides agree with TRBD2. This CDR3 is 16 amino acids long. In germline, CDR1 is SGHRS, CDR2 YFSETQ. V lost 1 base and J lost 7; bases outside the gene matches: 6. The CDR3 reads CASSLSLAGGRNEQFF. As DNA, the CDR3 is TGCGCCAGCAGCTTGTCTCTAGCGGGGGGGCGTAATGAGCAGTTCTTC.

The chain combines TRBV29-1 with TRBJ2-7, with 10 bases fitting TRBD1. The trim removed 4 bases at V and 3 bases at J, leaving 3 bases unmatched. The CDR3 is 13 amino acids. Germline V lookup: CDR1 SQVTM, CDR2 ANQGSEA. The CDR3 sequence is CSVAGQGIYEQYF. The CDR3 bases are TGCAGCGTTGCGGGACAGGGGATCTACGAGCAGTACTTC.

The gene calls are TRBV18 and TRBJ2-3; D remains unclear. This CDR3 is built from 17 residues. CDR1 KGHSH and CDR2 LQKENI come from the germline V gene. Deletions cut 1 base from V and 0 bases from J, with 14 bases between. CDR3 region: CASSPQPGSTSTDTQYF. The CDR3 coding sequence is TGTGCCAGCTCACCACAACCAGGCAGCACTAGCACAGATACGCAGTATTTT.

The chain has TRBV5-6 and TRBJ2-5; 8 bases agree with TRBD2. Germline lookup yields CDR1 SGHDT and CDR2 YYEEEE. This CDR3 contains 16 residues. V trimming: 4 bases; J trimming: 5 bases; junction bases outside the gene matches: 13. As DNA, the CDR3 is TGTGCCAGCAGCCGCGGGGGGACTGCCAGGGCGGAGACCCAGTACTTC. It encodes CASSRGGTARAETQYF.

This chain connects TRBV5-4 to TRBJ2-7; 8 nucleotides line up with TRBD2. The CDR3 is 13 amino acids. Germline V gives CDR1 SGHNT, CDR2 YYREEE (reference sequence). V dropped 9 bases and J dropped 6; count of bases not matched to a gene: 11. CDR3 sequence (DNA): TGTGCCACCCAAGCGGGAGTCCTCTCCGAGCAGTACTTC. Its translation: CATQAGVLSEQYF.

This chain links TRBV6-1 with TRBJ2-7, with D maybe TRBD1 (5 bases). Trimming removed 10 bases from V and 0 bases from J, with 10 bases in between. CDR1 and CDR2 (germline): MNHNS, SASEGT. The CDR3 loop spans 12 amino acids. As DNA, the CDR3 is TGTGCCACCTGTGACAGCTCCTACGAGCAGTACTTC. Translation: CATCDSSYEQYF.

This clone is a singleton in its sample. The chain employs TRBV7-9 and TRBJ2-6; maybe TRBD1 (6 bases). V dropped 1 base and J dropped 3 bases, with 10 bases sitting between them. From germline, CDR1 is SEHNR and CDR2 FQNEAQ (reference sequence). The CDR3 has 16 amino acids. The CDR3 here is CASSLDSGDGANVLTF. CDR3 nucleotides: TGTGCCAGCAGCTTAGATTCAGGGGATGGGGCCAACGTCCTGACTTTC. Filled out from reference TRBV7-9 and TRBJ2-6, the complete variable domain reads DTGVSQNPRHKITKRGQNVTFRCDPISEHNRLYWYRQTLGQGPEFLTYFQNEAQLEKSRLLSDRFSAERPKGSFSTLEIQRTEQGDSAMYLCASSLDSGDGANVLTFGAGSRLTVL.

CDR3 sequence (DNA): TGTGCCAGCAGTCTTAGCGGGAGGGGTGATACGCAGTATTTT. It encodes CASSLSGRGDTQYF. The chain employs TRBV6-6 and TRBJ2-3; the match to TRBD2 covers 11 bases. Looked up from germline, CDR1 is MNHNY and CDR2 is SVGAGI (reference sequence). With 5 bases clipped from V and 6 bases from J, the junction kept 4 bases outside the gene matches. The CDR3 loop spans 14 amino acids.

The chain uses TRBV5-1 and TRBJ2-1; D not certain. V lost 4 bases, J lost 5 bases, and 7 bases lay in between. CDR1 and CDR2 from the germline V gene are SGHRS and YFSETQ. The CDR3 runs to 12 residues. This chain's CDR3 is CASSPVHNEQFF. Written as DNA, the CDR3 is TGCGCCAGCAGCCCCGTCCACAATGAGCAGTTCTTC. The full variable domain, rest sourced from reference TRBV5-1 and TRBJ2-1, is KAGVTQTPRYLIKTRGQQVTLSCSPISGHRSVSWYQQTPGQGLQFLFEYFSETQRNKGNFPGRFSGRQFSNSRSEMNVSTLELGDSALYLCASSPVHNEQFFGPGTRLTVL.

This clone appeared a single time. V usage is TRBV2 and J usage is TRBJ2-7; 7 bases align to TRBD1. This CDR3 region has 12 residues. Germline values: CDR1 SNHLY, CDR2 FYNNEI. The V and J ends lost 10 bases and 3 bases, in that order; junction bases with no gene match: 6. The CDR3 spells CATSGQIYEQYF. The CDR3 DNA follows: TGTGCCACCTCGGGACAGATCTACGAGCAGTACTTC.

There are a few counts of this clone. This chain connects TRBV5-4 to TRBJ1-1; D gene ambiguous. Germline V gives CDR1 SGHNT, CDR2 YYREEE (reference sequence). Trimming stripped 2 bases from V and 5 bases from J, with 13 bases between. The CDR3 spans 14 residues. The CDR3 sequence: CASSFELRKTEAFF. The CDR3 DNA follows: TGTGCCAGCAGCTTTGAACTGAGGAAGACTGAAGCTTTCTTT.